At least ten counts were recorded for the clone carrying this T cell receptor (beta chain). The target antigen is unknown. The data derive from a study of T-cell memory formation after mild COVID-19. The CDR3 consists of 16 residues. Germline V lookup: CDR1 SGHKS, CDR2 YYEKEE (reference sequence). Trimming left V 0 bases short and J 1 base short, with 10 bases between. Findings and caveats of the study: Contracting clones, day 15 to 85, had balanced CD4/CD8, and later expanders favored CD4+. Those CD4+ clones that contracted were mainly in CM and EM (CD8+ ones in EMRA).

TCRdb independently ran MiXCR on the 5' RACE reads; one entry per CDR3 protein. This sample has 45,000 to 55,000 distinct CDR3 sequences; 7% to 8% occur once, and the top ten carry roughly 1.5%. Sequenced material: PBMCs or a T cell subset sorted from them (not recorded which). V gene TRBV5-5 combines with J gene TRBJ2-2, with D perhaps matching TRBD2 (6 bases). This TCR came from a man between 18 and 35 years old who had mild COVID-19 (a few samples of this study predate the infection). Cell type and time point are not known. The CDR3 DNA is TGTGCCAGCAGCTTGGCGGAGGGGATGAACACCGGGGAGCTGTTTTTT. Its translation is CASSLAEGMNTGELFF.